This TCR beta chain was captured by sequencing in a study of blood T cells in healthy people across ages (dated by TCRdb to about 2015). Background for the entire study: Template switching captured roughly one uniquely barcoded TCR beta cDNA molecule per two T cells in model experiments. The study measured age-related changes in TCR beta repertoire diversity using deep sequencing normalized with unique cDNA molecular identifiers. Donors were grouped into four age groups: young (average approximately 16 years), middle-aged (over 35), aged (about 59) and long-lived (roughly 80). To avoid experimental bias, donors of different ages were spread randomly across the sequencing lanes. For two donors (one aged 18 to 29 and one aged 80 or older), the study analyzed two additional independent replicas of 1 million unique cDNA reads from the same blood draw.

Broader findings and caveats from the paper: The long-lived group showed more naive CD4+ T cells, fewer expanded clones and increased TCR diversity than the aged group, suggesting age selection. Donor CMV infection status was unknown, potentially confounding age-related changes in expanded clonotypes. Because profiling used bulk unsorted PBMCs, naive and antigen-experienced compartments could not be compared conclusively. A strong correlation was found between observed TCR beta diversity and the percentage of naive T cells measured by flow cytometry. Estimates of total diversity based on one million sequenced T cells were regarded as lower bounds and as underestimates. Observed TCR beta diversity per million T cells fell roughly linearly with age, and a significant reduction was already apparent by age roughly 41.

Trimming costs V 4 bases and J 4 bases, and their ends lie 16 bases apart. Counted from cysteine to phenylalanine, this CDR3 has 15 amino acids. The CDR3 DNA has 45 bases and is translated from base 1. The roughly 42 donors, aged about 6 to 95 years, were systemically healthy Caucasian individuals from Russia. Roughly 11 milliliters of peripheral blood were drawn from each donor into EDTA-treated Vacutainer tubes. Ficoll-Paque density-gradient centrifugation was used to isolate PBMCs, with at least 7 million per sample. Trizol reagent was used to extract total RNA from PBMCs, with at least 6 micrograms per sample. For every donor, flow cytometry on a PBMC aliquot measured the percentage of naive CD45RAhigh/CD27high T cells. This clonotype has more than one count but fewer than ten. Its antigen has not been determined. Within one base of it there is no much larger clone, and no base qualities were kept.

The library was generated by 5' RACE. Sequenced on an Illumina HiSeq 2500. The second PCR ran for roughly 7 to 11 cycles and used a J-beta primer mix along with a sample-barcoded 5' primer. Each TCR beta cDNA molecule received a unique molecular identifier from a template-switch 5' adaptor carrying 12 random nucleotides. Each sample yielded at least 3 million CDR3-containing paired-end reads. The Mint cDNA synthesis kit, primed by a TRBC-specific oligonucleotide, was used to synthesize first-strand cDNA from all RNA. All cDNA was treated with uracil-DNA glycosylase and then went through a first 18-cycle PCR with the universal primers M1SS and BC2_uni_R. The study's own analysis went as follows. Normalization of each sample was performed by random selection of 1 million high-quality reads, each carrying a distinct molecular identifier. Instead of being binned into consensus sequences, reads with shared molecular identifiers were discarded. MiTCR, run with a Q25 quality threshold and the strictest error-elimination algorithm, handled CDR3 identification, clonotype clustering and error correction. A nonparametric unseen species model with Euler transformation was used to estimate lower-bound total TCR beta diversity. In-frame beta chains were kept once TCRdb had trimmed the public reads at Q25 with fastp and called clones with MiXCR. CDR3 protein duplicates are merged, each entry listing the most common genes and DNA. TCRdb's processing, not the authors' own work, is the source of the V and J calls. Recorded for this sample are some 1.6 million distinct CDR3 sequences; around 35% of them occurred a single time. The top ten hold over 9% of the sample.

The sequence came from a woman aged 25 to 39 in good health. What was sequenced was blood. The V and J genes are TRBV12-3 or TRBV12-4 and TRBJ1-1; no D gene call is confident. The CDR3 protein: CASSSRALGSTEAFF. The DNA reads TGTGCCAGCAGTTCCCGGGCCTTGGGGAGCACTGAAGCTTTCTTT.